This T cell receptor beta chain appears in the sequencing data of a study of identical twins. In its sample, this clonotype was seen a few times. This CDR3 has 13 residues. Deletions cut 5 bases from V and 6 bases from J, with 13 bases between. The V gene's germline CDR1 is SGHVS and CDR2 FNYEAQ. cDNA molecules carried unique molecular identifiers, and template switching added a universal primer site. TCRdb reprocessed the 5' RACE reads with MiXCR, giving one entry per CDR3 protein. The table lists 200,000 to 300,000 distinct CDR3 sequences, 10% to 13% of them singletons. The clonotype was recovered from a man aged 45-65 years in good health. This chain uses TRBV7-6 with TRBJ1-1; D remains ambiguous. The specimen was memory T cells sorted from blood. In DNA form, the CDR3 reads TGTGCCAGCAGCATTACAGCGGTCGCTGAAGCTTTCTTT. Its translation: CASSITAVAEAFF.